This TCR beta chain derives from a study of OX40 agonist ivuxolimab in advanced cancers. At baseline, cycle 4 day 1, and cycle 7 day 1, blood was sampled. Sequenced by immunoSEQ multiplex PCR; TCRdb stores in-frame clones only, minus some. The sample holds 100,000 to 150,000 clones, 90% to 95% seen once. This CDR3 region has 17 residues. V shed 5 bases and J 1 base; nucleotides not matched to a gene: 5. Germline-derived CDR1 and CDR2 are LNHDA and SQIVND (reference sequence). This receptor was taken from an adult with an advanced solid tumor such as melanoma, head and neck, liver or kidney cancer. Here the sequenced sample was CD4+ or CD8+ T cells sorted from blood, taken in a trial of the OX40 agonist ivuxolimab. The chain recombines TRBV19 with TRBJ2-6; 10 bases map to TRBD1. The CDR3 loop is CASSLRDRGSGANVLTF. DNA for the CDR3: TGTGCCAGTAGTCTCCGGGACAGGGGTTCTGGGGCCAACGTCCTGACTTTC.